The 25 T cell receptor beta chains below come from one sample, sequenced in a study of cytomegalovirus exposure and HLA in healthy donors. Primers: 60 Vbeta forward and 13 Jbeta reverse. Profiling relied on immunoSEQ multiplex PCR, and the TCRdb table lists in-frame clones only, not all of them. The top ten clones hold just under 9.5% of a sample with roughly 120,000 clones, roughly 69% of them seen once. The sample comprised PBMCs. The source of these receptors is a woman aged 40 to 50 in good health and CMV-seropositive.

The chain's CDR3 is CAWSVGQGNTEAFF. The CDR3 coding sequence is TGTGCCTGGAGTGTAGGCCAGGGGAACACTGAAGCTTTCTTT. The chain links TRBV30 to TRBJ1-1; D possibly corresponds to TRBD1 (5 bases). Trimming left V 0 bases short and J 1 base short, with 9 bases between. Germline V gene data show CDR1 as GTSNPN and CDR2 as SVGIG (reference sequence). The CDR3 contains 14 residues.

This chain uses TRBV9 with TRBJ1-2, with 8 bases fitting TRBD1. Germline V gives CDR1 SGDLS, CDR2 YYNGEE. The CDR3 extends over 15 amino acids. V shed 0 bases, J shed 2 bases, and the junction held 3 bases outside the gene matches. CDR3 sequence (DNA): TGTGCCAGCAGCGTAGGAGCAGGGGGCAACTATGGCTACACCTTC. Its protein product is CASSVGAGGNYGYTF.

The chain recombines TRBV11-2 with TRBJ1-4; TRBD1 aligns across 7 bases. The CDR3 has 14 residues. Germline V gene sequence: CDR1 SGHAT, CDR2 FQNNGV. Trimming took 6 bases from V and 5 from J; bases not matched to a gene: 6. The CDR3 DNA is TGTGCCAGCAGGATGACAGGGCGGAATGAAAAACTGTTTTTT. Protein sequence: CASRMTGRNEKLFF.

The chain has TRBV19 and TRBJ2-1; the D gene is possibly TRBD2 (5 bases). Trimming cost V 0 bases and J 6 bases, with 12 bases left between them. This CDR3 spans 15 amino acids. From germline, CDR1 is LNHDA and CDR2 SQIVND (reference sequence). The CDR3 loop reads CASSIDATIGNEQFF. The DNA of the CDR3 is TGTGCCAGTAGTATAGATGCGACTATTGGCAATGAGCAGTTCTTC.

The V and J genes are TRBV7-2 and TRBJ2-7, with 8 nucleotides matching TRBD2. The CDR3 consists of 15 residues. From germline, CDR1 is SGHTA and CDR2 FQGNSA. The ends lost 4 bases at V and 2 bases at J; junction bases unmatched: 7. The CDR3 loop is CASSSVAGPPYEQYF. The CDR3 coding sequence is TGTGCCAGCAGCTCTGTAGCGGGACCACCCTACGAGCAGTACTTC.

In its sample, this clone was seen a few times. The chain carries TRBV19 and TRBJ1-2; D is ambiguous. The V end lost 7 bases, the J end lost 4 bases, and 13 bases lay between the germline ends. From germline, CDR1 is LNHDA and CDR2 SQIVND (reference sequence). The CDR3 loop spans 13 amino acids. The CDR3, as DNA: TGTGCCAGTAAGGAGGCAGACTCCTATGGCTACACCTTC. Protein product: CASKEADSYGYTF.

This rearrangement joins TRBV5-6 to TRBJ2-2, with D possibly matching TRBD2 (6 bases). The germline V gene has CDR1 SGHDT and CDR2 YYEEEE. The CDR3 loop spans 15 amino acids. Trimming removed 2 bases from V and 2 bases from J, with 10 bases in between. For the CDR3, the DNA is TGTGCCAGCAGCTTTGGACTATATAACACCGGGGAGCTGTTTTTT. Amino acid sequence: CASSFGLYNTGELFF.

This rearrangement joins TRBV19 to TRBJ2-5; a weak D match, TRBD1 (6 bases). V was pared by 0 bases and J by 5 bases, with 16 bases between. CDR1 and CDR2 from the germline V gene are LNHDA and SQIVND (reference sequence). The CDR3 runs to 16 residues. The CDR3 is CASSIDLGRGEETQYF. CDR3 nucleotides: TGTGCCAGTAGTATAGATCTGGGCAGGGGCGAGGAGACCCAGTACTTC.

The chain joins TRBV4-2 to TRBJ2-2; TRBD1 might be the D (6 bases). Germline V gene lookup returns CDR1 LGHNA and CDR2 YNFKEQ. Trimming took 2 bases from V and 1 from J, leaving 11 bases between them. The CDR3 is 16 amino acids. The CDR3 here is CASSQTGSVNTGELFF. CDR3 nucleotides: TGTGCCAGCAGCCAAACAGGGTCTGTGAACACCGGGGAGCTGTTTTTT.

The chain employs TRBV29-1 and TRBJ2-1, with D perhaps matching TRBD1 (6 bases). This CDR3 contains 14 residues. The germline gives CDR1 SQVTM, CDR2 ANQGSEA. The V end lost 7 bases, the J end lost 6 bases, and 19 bases lay between the germline ends. CDR3 in amino acids: CSGGGRGHLNEQFF. The CDR3 region has the DNA TGCAGCGGAGGTGGCCGGGGACACCTCAATGAGCAGTTCTTC.

This clone was recorded a few times. This chain uses TRBV19 with TRBJ2-7, with D possibly matching TRBD2 (6 bases). Germline CDR1 is LNHDA and CDR2 is SQIVND (reference sequence). The CDR3 has 14 amino acids. Trimming stripped 8 bases from V and 0 bases from J, with 14 bases between. CDR3 sequence (DNA): TGTGCCAGTGGACCTAGCGCGAGCTCCTACGAGCAGTACTTC. It yields the protein CASGPSASSYEQYF.

The rearrangement links TRBV5-4 to TRBJ1-3; D not certain. The V and J ends lost 0 bases and 4 bases respectively, with 11 bases between them. Germline V gene data show CDR1 as SGHNT and CDR2 as YYREEE (reference sequence). This CDR3 has 15 amino acids. The DNA for the CDR3 is TGTGCCAGCAGCTTGGAAACTACGGCCGGAAACACCATATATTTT. Its translation: CASSLETTAGNTIYF.

The chain couples TRBV6-5 to TRBJ2-5; D perhaps matches TRBD1 (6 bases). V was cut by 4 bases and J by 4 bases, with 13 bases left in between. The length of the CDR3 is 14 residues. Germline V lookup: CDR1 MNHEY, CDR2 SVGAGI. CDR3 nucleotides: TGTGCCAGCAGTTCCACCGGGACATTAGAGACCCAGTACTTC. Residues: CASSSTGTLETQYF.

This chain uses TRBV2 with TRBJ2-1, with TRBD2 matching over 12 bases. With 3 bases clipped from V and 8 bases from J, the junction kept 5 bases outside the gene matches. The germline gives CDR1 SNHLY, CDR2 FYNNEI. The CDR3 loop spans 15 amino acids. CDR3 nucleotides: TGTGCCAGCAGTGACCGACTAGCGGGAGTTCATGAGCAGTTCTTC. Translated: CASSDRLAGVHEQFF.

The genes are TRBV7-9 and TRBJ1-3; no clear D gene. Trimming cost V 6 bases and J 2 bases, with 5 bases left between them. The CDR3 is 12 amino acids. Looked up from germline, CDR1 is SEHNR and CDR2 is FQNEAQ (reference sequence). The CDR3 is CASRSAGNTIYF. The CDR3 nucleotides read TGTGCCAGCAGGAGTGCTGGAAACACCATATATTTT. The whole variable domain, filled in from reference TRBV7-9 and TRBJ1-3, reads DTGVSQNPRHKITKRGQNVTFRCDPISEHNRLYWYRQTLGQGPEFLTYFQNEAQLEKSRLLSDRFSAERPKGSFSTLEIQRTEQGDSAMYLCASRSAGNTIYFGEGSWLTVV.

The chain is built from TRBV5-1 and TRBJ2-1; 14 nucleotides align to TRBD2. The V segment lost 2 bases and the J segment 1 base; nucleotides outside the gene matches: 14. The germline CDR1 and CDR2 sequences are SGHRS and YFSETQ. This CDR3 spans 21 amino acids. The CDR3, as DNA: TGCGCCAGCAGCTTCCCGACCGGGACTAGCGGGAGCGGGAGTTCCTACAATGAGCAGTTCTTC. It encodes CASSFPTGTSGSGSSYNEQFF.

The chain combines TRBV28 with TRBJ2-5; D is perhaps TRBD1 (6 bases). Trimming removed 6 bases from V and 4 bases from J, with 24 bases in between. Germline V gene data show CDR1 as MDHEN and CDR2 as SYDVKM. The CDR3 is made up of 17 amino acids. In DNA, the CDR3 is TGTGCCAGCAGCTCGGATAGTGACCAGGGGCTAGGAGAGACCCAGTACTTC. Its protein is CASSSDSDQGLGETQYF. Supplemented by reference TRBV28 and TRBJ2-5, the full variable domain reads DVKVTQSSRYLVKRTGEKVFLECVQDMDHENMFWYRQDPGLGLRLIYFSYDVKMKEKGDIPEGYSVSREKKERFSLILESASTNQTSMYLCASSSDSDQGLGETQYFGPGTRLLVL.

This clone was observed a single time. Other DNA sequences in this sample translate to the same CDR3. V and J are TRBV4-1 and TRBJ2-3, with 7 bases that match TRBD2. The V gene end was trimmed by 3 bases and the J gene end by 6 bases; junction bases not matched to a gene: 9. Germline CDR1 reads MGHRA; CDR2 reads YSYEKL. The CDR3 is made up of 15 amino acids. CDR3: CASSQRGWRGDTQYF. Here the CDR3 DNA reads TGCGCCAGCAGCCAGAGGGGCTGGCGGGGGGATACGCAGTATTTT.

The rearrangement joins TRBV11-1 to TRBJ1-1; 7 bases agree with TRBD1. The CDR3 contains 13 residues. Germline CDR1 is SGHAT and CDR2 is FQDESV (reference sequence). J was trimmed by 5 bases and V by 5 bases; bases with no gene match: 5. In nucleotides, the CDR3 is TGTGCCAGCAGCCAGACAGGGCGAACTGAAGCTTTCTTT. Amino acids: CASSQTGRTEAFF.

The chain employs TRBV13 and TRBJ2-6, with D uncertain. The CDR3 sequence is 14 residues long. Germline CDR1 reads PRHDT; CDR2 reads FYEKMQ (reference sequence). Trimming removed 6 bases at V and 0 bases at J, with 6 bases between. CDR3 DNA: TGTGCCAGCAGTCCTCCCTCTGGGGCCAACGTCCTGACTTTC. Its translation: CASSPPSGANVLTF.

The V and J genes are TRBV2 and TRBJ2-1, with TRBD2 identical over 10 bases. The ends lost 4 bases at V and 13 bases at J; junction bases unmatched: 13. The CDR3 extends over 15 amino acids. Germline V gene data show CDR1 as SNHLY and CDR2 as FYNNEI. The chain's CDR3 is CASSVLSSGRKGQFF. As DNA, the CDR3 is TGTGCCAGCAGTGTTTTGTCTAGCGGGAGAAAAGGTCAGTTCTTC. Supplemented by reference TRBV2 and TRBJ2-1, the full variable domain reads EPEVTQTPSHQVTQMGQEVILRCVPISNHLYFYWYRQILGQKVEFLVSFYNNEISEKSEIFDDQFSVERPDGSNFTLKIRSTKLEDSAMYFCASSVLSSGRKGQFFGPGTRLTVL.

The CDR3 DNA is TGTGCCAGTAACTCCGGGACAGGGAGCTACAATGAGCAGTTCTTC. This sequence encodes CASNSGTGSYNEQFF. The chain employs TRBV19 and TRBJ2-1, with 9 bases matching TRBD1. Per germline, CDR1 LNHDA and CDR2 SQIVND (reference sequence). The CDR3 totals 15 residues. V shed 7 bases and J 3 bases; nucleotides not matched to a gene: 7. The variable domain in full, with the rest retrieved from reference TRBV19 and TRBJ2-1, is DGGITQSPKYLFRKEGQNVTLSCEQNLNHDAMYWYRQDPGQGLRLIYYSQIVNDFQKGDIAEGYSVSREKKESFPLTVTSAQKNPTAFYLCASNSGTGSYNEQFFGPGTRLTVL.

This chain uses TRBV9 with TRBJ1-2, with 10 positions matching TRBD1. V dropped 2 bases and J dropped 5; count of bases not matched to a gene: 9. Germline V gene data show CDR1 as SGDLS and CDR2 as YYNGEE. The CDR3 loop spans 16 amino acids. For the CDR3, the DNA is TGTGCCAGCAGCGTTCACCGGGACAGGGGTGGGTATGGCTACACCTTC. Protein product: CASSVHRDRGGYGYTF.

The chain employs TRBV27 and TRBJ1-1; D is uncertain. V dropped 4 bases and J dropped 5 bases, with 11 bases sitting between them. This CDR3 spans 13 amino acids. The V gene's germline CDR1 is MNHEY and CDR2 SMNVEV (reference sequence). The CDR3 nucleotides are TGTGCCAGCAGTTCTCGGGGTTGGACTGAAGCTTTCTTT. Protein: CASSSRGWTEAFF.

This clone was counted a few times. V gene TRBV19 combines with J gene TRBJ1-5, with TRBD1 matching over 9 bases. This CDR3 spans 15 amino acids. Per the germline V gene, CDR1 is LNHDA and CDR2 is SQIVND (reference sequence). Losses at the gene ends were 5 bases for V and 3 bases for J; bases not matched to a gene: 5. CDR3: CASSQDRGHNQPQHF. The CDR3 DNA is TGTGCCAGTAGTCAGGACAGGGGCCACAATCAGCCCCAGCATTTT. Drawing the rest from reference TRBV19 and TRBJ1-5, the complete variable domain is DGGITQSPKYLFRKEGQNVTLSCEQNLNHDAMYWYRQDPGQGLRLIYYSQIVNDFQKGDIAEGYSVSREKKESFPLTVTSAQKNPTAFYLCASSQDRGHNQPQHFGDGTRLSIL.